The subject of this entry is one TCR beta chain. This sample is drawn from a study of blood T cell repertoires in COVID-19. Study in general: Samples representing acute and convalescent COVID-19 were sourced from the United States, Italy and Spain. PBMCs, B-cell-depleted T cells, or T cells were the source of the cDNA or gDNA that made up the material.

As processed by the authors: Researchers report that nucleated cell counts were estimated from reference gene primer amplification. Profiled with immunoSEQ multiplex PCR; TCRdb holds only in-frame clones, not every one. That table furnishes V, J and clone size, whereas the DNA furnished D and trimming. The sample lists under 100,000 clones; around 90% were seen once. The receptor was isolated from a man between 45 and 60 years old with active COVID-19. Sequenced input: peripheral blood.

The CDR3 sequence: CASSQVPLEVRNEQFF. The CDR3 coding sequence is TGTGCCAGCAGCCAAGTCCCTTTAGAGGTGCGGAATGAGCAGTTCTTC. The chain links TRBV14 to TRBJ2-1; D gene uncertain. CDR3 length equals 16 residues. Between the trimmed V and J ends, which lost 1 base and 7 bases, there was a span of 17 bases. The V gene's germline CDR1 is SGHDN and CDR2 FVKESK.